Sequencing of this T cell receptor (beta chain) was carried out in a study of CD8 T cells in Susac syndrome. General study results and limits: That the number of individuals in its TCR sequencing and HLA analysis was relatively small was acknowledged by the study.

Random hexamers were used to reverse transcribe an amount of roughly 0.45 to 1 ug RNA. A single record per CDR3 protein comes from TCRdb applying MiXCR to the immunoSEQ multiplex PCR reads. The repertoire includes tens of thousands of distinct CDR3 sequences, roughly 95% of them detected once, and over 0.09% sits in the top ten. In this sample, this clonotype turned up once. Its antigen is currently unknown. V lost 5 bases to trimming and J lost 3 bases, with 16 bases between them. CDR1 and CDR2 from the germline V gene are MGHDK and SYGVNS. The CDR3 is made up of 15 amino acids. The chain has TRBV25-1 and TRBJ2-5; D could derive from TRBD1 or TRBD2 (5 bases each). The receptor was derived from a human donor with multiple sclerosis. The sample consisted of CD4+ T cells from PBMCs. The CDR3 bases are TGTGCCAGCAGTCCAATCCGGGGCGAGAAAGAGACCCAGTACTTC. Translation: CASSPIRGEKETQYF.